These 4 T cell receptor beta chains were all obtained from the same sample, sequenced in a study of cytomegalovirus exposure and HLA in healthy donors. The PCR employed 60 Vbeta primers together with 13 Jbeta primers. Assay used: immunoSEQ multiplex PCR; TCRdb lists only in-frame clones, some missing. The table lists 200,000 or so clones, approximately 85% of them singletons. Material for sequencing was PBMCs. These receptors originate from a woman between 45 and 65 years old in good health and CMV-seropositive.

V gene TRBV28 combines with J gene TRBJ1-1; 7 nucleotides agree with TRBD1. Germline CDR1 is MDHEN and CDR2 is SYDVKM. V was pared by 6 bases and J by 9 bases, with 10 bases of the junction left unmatched. This CDR3 spans 13 amino acids. CDR3 loop: CASRRGGGKKAFF. The CDR3 bases are TGTGCCAGCAGGAGAGGGGGCGGAAAGAAAGCTTTCTTT.

The chain combines TRBV4-3 with TRBJ2-1; maybe TRBD2 (7 bases). The germline V and J ends were trimmed by 6 bases and 0 bases, with 15 bases remaining between them. The CDR3 covers 16 residues. Per germline, CDR1 LGHNA and CDR2 YSLEER. The CDR3 reads CASSLTGGLSYNEQFF. The CDR3 nucleotides read TGCGCCAGCAGTCTGACGGGGGGCCTCTCCTACAATGAGCAGTTCTTC.

Only a few counts were recorded for this clone. This chain uses TRBV29-1 with TRBJ2-3, with TRBD2 matching 8 bases. The germline V gene encodes CDR1 SQVTM and CDR2 ANQGSEA. J gave up 0 bases and V 6 bases, and 5 bases lay outside the gene matches. This CDR3 has 14 residues. This CDR3 reads CSVAGTRSTDTQYF. The CDR3 coding sequence is TGCAGCGTCGCCGGGACTAGGAGCACAGATACGCAGTATTTT.

J is TRBJ1-2 and V is TRBV18; maybe TRBD1 (6 bases). The CDR3 consists of 16 residues. The V gene lost 1 base and the J gene lost 1 base, with 13 bases spanning the gap. Germline CDR1 reads KGHSH; CDR2 reads LQKENI. CDR3 bases: TGTGCCAGCTCACCACGCACGGACAGCCTTAACTATGGCTACACCTTC. Translation gives CASSPRTDSLNYGYTF. Supplemented by reference TRBV18 and TRBJ1-2, the full variable domain reads NAGVMQNPRHLVRRRGQEARLRCSPMKGHSHVYWYRQLPEEGLKFMVYLQKENIIDESGMPKERFSAEFPKEGPSILRIQQVVRGDSAAYFCASSPRTDSLNYGYTFGSGTRLTVV.